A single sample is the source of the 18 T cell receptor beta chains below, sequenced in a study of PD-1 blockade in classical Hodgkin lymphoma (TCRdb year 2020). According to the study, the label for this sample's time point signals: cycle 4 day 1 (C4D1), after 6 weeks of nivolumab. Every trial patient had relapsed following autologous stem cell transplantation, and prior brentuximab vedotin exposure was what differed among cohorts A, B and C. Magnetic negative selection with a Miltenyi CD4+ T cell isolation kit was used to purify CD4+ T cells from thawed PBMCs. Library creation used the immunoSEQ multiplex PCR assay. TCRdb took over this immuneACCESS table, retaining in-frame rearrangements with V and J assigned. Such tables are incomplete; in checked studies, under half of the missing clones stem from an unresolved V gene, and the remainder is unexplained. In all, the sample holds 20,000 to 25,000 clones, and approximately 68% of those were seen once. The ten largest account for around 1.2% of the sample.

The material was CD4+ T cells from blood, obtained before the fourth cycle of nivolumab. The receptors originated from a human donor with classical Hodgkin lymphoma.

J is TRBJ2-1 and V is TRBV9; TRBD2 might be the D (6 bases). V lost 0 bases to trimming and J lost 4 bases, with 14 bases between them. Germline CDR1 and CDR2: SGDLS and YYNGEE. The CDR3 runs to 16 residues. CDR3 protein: CASSVELWGTYNEQFF. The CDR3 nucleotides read TGTGCCAGCAGCGTAGAGCTTTGGGGGACTTACAATGAGCAGTTCTTC.

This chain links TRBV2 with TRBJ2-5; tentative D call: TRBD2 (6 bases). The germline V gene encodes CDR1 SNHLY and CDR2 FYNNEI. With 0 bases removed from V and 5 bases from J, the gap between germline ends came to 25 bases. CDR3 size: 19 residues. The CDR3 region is CASSEALQSLRGLMETQYF. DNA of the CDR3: TGTGCCAGCAGTGAAGCGCTTCAATCGCTTCGGGGGTTAATGGAGACCCAGTACTTC.

The CDR3 nucleotides are TGTGCCAGCAGTTTCGGGACAGGGGAGACAGATACGCAGTATTTT. It is translated as CASSFGTGETDTQYF. The chain recombines TRBV28 with TRBJ2-3, with 10 bases lining up with TRBD1. V dropped 3 bases and J dropped 3; count of bases not matched to a gene: 3. CDR3 size: 15 residues. CDR1 MDHEN and CDR2 SYDVKM come from the germline V gene.

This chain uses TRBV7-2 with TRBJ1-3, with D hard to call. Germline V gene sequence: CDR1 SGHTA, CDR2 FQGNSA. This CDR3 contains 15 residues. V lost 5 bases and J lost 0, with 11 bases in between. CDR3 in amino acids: CASSKSGSSGNTIYF. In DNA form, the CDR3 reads TGTGCCAGCAGCAAAAGTGGGTCCTCTGGAAACACCATATATTTT.

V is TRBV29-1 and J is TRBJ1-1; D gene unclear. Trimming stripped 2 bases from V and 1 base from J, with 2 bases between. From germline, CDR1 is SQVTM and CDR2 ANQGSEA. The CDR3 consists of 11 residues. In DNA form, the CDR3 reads TGCAGCGTTGAAAAGAACACTGAAGCTTTCTTT. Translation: CSVEKNTEAFF.

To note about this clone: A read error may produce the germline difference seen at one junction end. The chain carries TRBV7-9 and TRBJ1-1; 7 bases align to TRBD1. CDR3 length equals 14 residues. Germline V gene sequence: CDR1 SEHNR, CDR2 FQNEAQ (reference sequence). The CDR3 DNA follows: TGTGCCAGCAGCTATGGACAGGCGCGGGCGATATGGAGCTTT. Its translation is CASSYGQARAIWSF.

The CDR3, as DNA: TGTGCCATCAGTGAGTCGCAGGTGGGAGATACGCAGTATTTT. Residues: CAISESQVGDTQYF. The chain couples TRBV10-3 to TRBJ2-3; D unclear. V was cut by 0 bases and J by 5 bases, with 9 bases left in between. This CDR3 region has 14 residues. The germline CDR1 and CDR2 sequences are ENHRY and SYGVKD.

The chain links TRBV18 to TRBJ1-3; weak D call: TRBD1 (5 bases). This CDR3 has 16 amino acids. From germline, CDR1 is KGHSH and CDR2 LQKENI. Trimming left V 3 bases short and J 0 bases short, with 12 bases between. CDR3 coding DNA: TGTGCCAGCTCACCGGGAGGGGTCAGCTCTGGAAACACCATATATTTT. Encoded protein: CASSPGGVSSGNTIYF.

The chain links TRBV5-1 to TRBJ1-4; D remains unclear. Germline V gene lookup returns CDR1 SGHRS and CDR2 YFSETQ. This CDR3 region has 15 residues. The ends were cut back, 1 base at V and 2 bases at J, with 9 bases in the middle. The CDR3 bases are TGCGCCAGCAGCTTGACAGTCGCGACTAATGAAAAACTGTTTTTT. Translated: CASSLTVATNEKLFF. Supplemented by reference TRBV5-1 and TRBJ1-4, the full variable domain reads KAGVTQTPRYLIKTRGQQVTLSCSPISGHRSVSWYQQTPGQGLQFLFEYFSETQRNKGNFPGRFSGRQFSNSRSEMNVSTLELGDSALYLCASSLTVATNEKLFFGSGTQLSVL.

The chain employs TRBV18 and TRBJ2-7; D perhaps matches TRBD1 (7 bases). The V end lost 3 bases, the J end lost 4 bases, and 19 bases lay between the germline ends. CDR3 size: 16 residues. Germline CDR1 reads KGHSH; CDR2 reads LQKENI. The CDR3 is CASSPQGGLPPYEQYF. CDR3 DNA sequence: TGTGCCAGCTCACCTCAGGGGGGCCTACCCCCTTACGAGCAGTACTTC.

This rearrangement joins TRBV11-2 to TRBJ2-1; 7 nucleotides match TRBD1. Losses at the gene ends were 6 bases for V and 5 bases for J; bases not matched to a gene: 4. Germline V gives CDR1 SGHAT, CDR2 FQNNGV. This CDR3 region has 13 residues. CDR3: CASRRDSHNEQFF. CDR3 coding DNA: TGTGCCAGCAGAAGGGACAGCCACAATGAGCAGTTCTTC.

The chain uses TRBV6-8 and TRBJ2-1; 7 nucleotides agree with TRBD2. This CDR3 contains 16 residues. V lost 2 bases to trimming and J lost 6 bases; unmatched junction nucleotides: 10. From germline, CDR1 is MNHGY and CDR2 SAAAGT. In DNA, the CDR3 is TGTGCCAGCAGTTACGGGCGTCGGACTAGGGCCAATGAGCAGTTCTTC. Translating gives CASSYGRRTRANEQFF.

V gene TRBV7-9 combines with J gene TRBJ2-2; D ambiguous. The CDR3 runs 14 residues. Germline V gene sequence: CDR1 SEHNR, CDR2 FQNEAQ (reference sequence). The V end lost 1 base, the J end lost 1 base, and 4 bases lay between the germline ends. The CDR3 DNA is TGTGCCAGCAGCTTAGTAGGGAACACCGGGGAGCTGTTTTTT. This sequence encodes CASSLVGNTGELFF.

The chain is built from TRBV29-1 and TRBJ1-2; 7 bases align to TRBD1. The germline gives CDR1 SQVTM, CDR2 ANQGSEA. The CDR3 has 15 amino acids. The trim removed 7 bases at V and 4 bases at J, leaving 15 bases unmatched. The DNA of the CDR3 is TGCAGCGCCTCAATCACAGGGGCTGATGGCTATGGCTACACCTTC. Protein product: CSASITGADGYGYTF.

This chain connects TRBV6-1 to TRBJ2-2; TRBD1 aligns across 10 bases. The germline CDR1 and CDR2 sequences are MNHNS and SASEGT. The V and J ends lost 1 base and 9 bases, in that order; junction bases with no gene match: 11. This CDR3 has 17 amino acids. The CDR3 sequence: CASSEGKTGGAVRELFF. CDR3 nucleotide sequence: TGTGCCAGCAGTGAAGGGAAGACAGGGGGCGCGGTCCGGGAGCTGTTTTTT.

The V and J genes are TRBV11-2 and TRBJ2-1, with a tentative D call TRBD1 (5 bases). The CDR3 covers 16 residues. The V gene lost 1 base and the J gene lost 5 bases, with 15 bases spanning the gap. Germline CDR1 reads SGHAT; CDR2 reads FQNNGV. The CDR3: CASSLGRQGTDNEQFF. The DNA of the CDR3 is TGTGCCAGCAGCTTAGGACGGCAGGGCACCGACAATGAGCAGTTCTTC.

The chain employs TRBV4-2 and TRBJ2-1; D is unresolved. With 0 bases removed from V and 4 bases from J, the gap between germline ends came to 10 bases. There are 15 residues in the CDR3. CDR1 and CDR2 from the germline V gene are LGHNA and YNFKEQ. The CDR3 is CASSQDVAAYNEQFF. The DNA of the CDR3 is TGTGCCAGCAGCCAAGACGTCGCAGCTTACAATGAGCAGTTCTTC.

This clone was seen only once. DNA of the CDR3: TGTGCCAGCAGAAACACTAGGACCCAGTACTTC. Residues: CASRNTRTQYF. This chain joins TRBV6-5 and TRBJ2-5; possibly TRBD2 for D (5 bases). The germline CDR1 and CDR2 sequences are MNHEY and SVGAGI. The CDR3 contains 11 residues. Trimming cost V 6 bases and J 7 bases, with 9 bases left between them.